This TCR beta chain emerged from a study of CD8+CD57+ T cells in acquired aplastic anemia listed by TCRdb under 2018. Context from the whole study: DNA extracted from sorted CD4+ and CD8+ cells had a mean of approximately 3.5 ug, with a range of about 0.18 to 27.4 ug. Mean read counts for healthy donor samples were 8.5 million to 10.8 million for CD4+ cells and 11.0 million for CD8+ cells. The investigation overall reported the following: Although under 35 CD8+ CDR3 sequences were shared by patients and controls, these sequences appeared highly expressed in patients and within the immunodominant clones of patients. Patients and healthy controls showed no significant difference in CD8+ Simpson's diversity (P=0.060).

In this study, sorted CD4+ and CD8+ T cells from the blood of healthy subjects and of severe aplastic anemia patients had their TCR repertoires deep-sequenced. Ficoll-Paque density gradient centrifugation was used to isolate peripheral blood mononuclear cells. Before DNA extraction, CD4+ and CD8+ T cells were sorted with FACS or magnetic beads. This clonotype was recorded many times. The antigen it recognizes is unknown. One base away there is no much larger clone; base qualities are not given. V is clipped by 2 bases and J by 2 bases, and the sequence between their germline boundaries is 8 bases long. CDR1 and CDR2 (SGHKS, YYEKEE) derive from the germline V gene (reference sequence). CDR3 length: 14 amino acids, cysteine to phenylalanine. CDR3 DNA is the only sequence kept; it has 42 bases, read in frame from the first base. Profiling of TCR beta VDJ combinations and CDR3 sequences used genomic DNA as the template. TCR repertoire sequencing was run on an Illumina HiSeq 2000. Per the source publication's procedure: Repertoires were assessed using TRBV/TRBJ rearrangement plots, CDR3 size and DJ length profiles, and Simpson's diversity index. The immunodominant clone was defined as the most abundant DNA sequence in deep sequencing data. CDR3 amino acid sequences were screened for sharing across subjects and compared with published repertoires and the VDJdb database. Using fastp trimming at Q25 and MiXCR clonotype assembly, TCRdb reanalyzed the public sequencing data and kept in-frame beta chains. Each entry is one CDR3 protein sequence, shown with its most common DNA and genes. The V and J calls reflect TCRdb's pipeline rather than the authors' work. The sample data list 150,000 to 200,000 distinct CDR3 sequences, and 35% to 55% of these were observed just once. The ten largest make up 1.1% of the sample.

The V and J genes are TRBV5-5 and TRBJ2-4; matching of 5 bases hints at TRBD2 as the D gene. This receptor was obtained from a human donor in good health. The material sequenced was sorted CD4+, CD8+, or CD8+CD57+ T cells (not recorded which) from PBMCs. In nucleotide form, the sequence is TGTGCCAGCAGCTTACGGGGAACCAAAAACATTCAGTACTTC. The translation is CASSLRGTKNIQYF.